Presented here are 18 T cell receptor beta chains from one specimen sequenced in a study of a mutant IDH1 vaccine in newly diagnosed glioma (dated by TCRdb to the early 2020s). Interpreted using the paper, the time point label stands for: baseline, week 1 (first vaccination visit). The treatment or condition label corresponds to: pre-vaccination baseline after standard-of-care therapy. Libraries came from the immunoSEQ multiplex PCR assay. The immuneACCESS repertoire file appears here via TCRdb, limited to in-frame rearrangements. These files lack a portion of the clones; in checked studies, under half of the deficit traces to unresolved V genes, and the cause of the others is not known. The sample has tens of thousands of clones on record, around 82% of them singletons. Together, the top ten hold around 7% of the sample. The sequenced sample was PBMCs, obtained from a glioma patient treated with radiotherapy, temozolomide or both. These receptor sequences come from a woman between 50 and 59 years old with glioma.

The chain combines TRBV27 with TRBJ2-6, with a possible D match to TRBD1 (5 bases). The V end lost 6 bases, the J end lost 4 bases, and 13 bases lay between the germline ends. Germline V gene data show CDR1 as MNHEY and CDR2 as SMNVEV (reference sequence). This CDR3 is built from 15 residues. The CDR3 DNA sequence: TGTGCCAGCAGGGGCTTCAGGGTCGGGGCCAACGTCCTGACTTTC. Translated, it gives CASRGFRVGANVLTF.

V gene TRBV14 combines with J gene TRBJ1-4; no definite D call. Trimming stripped 2 bases from V and 14 bases from J, with 12 bases between. The CDR3 contains 12 residues. Germline V gives CDR1 SGHDN, CDR2 FVKESK. The CDR3 protein is CASSQLAGELFF. The DNA for the CDR3 is TGTGCCAGCAGCCAATTGGCGGGAGAGCTGTTTTTT.

This rearrangement joins TRBV4-2 to TRBJ1-5; D call uncertain. This CDR3 is 13 amino acids long. Trimming removed 0 bases from V and 3 bases from J, with 3 bases in between. The germline gives CDR1 LGHNA, CDR2 YNFKEQ. The CDR3 sequence is CASSQEANQPQHF. In DNA form, the CDR3 reads TGTGCCAGCAGCCAAGAGGCCAATCAGCCCCAGCATTTT.

The genes are TRBV5-1 and TRBJ2-2; TRBD2 might be the D (6 bases). Trimming pared 1 base from V and 0 bases from J, leaving 13 bases between. From germline, CDR1 is SGHRS and CDR2 YFSETQ. The CDR3 totals 17 residues. CDR3 sequence reads: CASSLSGARPNTGELFF. CDR3 in DNA: TGCGCCAGCAGCTTGTCGGGAGCGAGGCCGAACACCGGGGAGCTGTTTTTT.

The V gene is TRBV7-2, the J gene TRBJ1-3; TRBD1 aligns across 7 bases. Germline values: CDR1 SGHTA, CDR2 FQGNSA. Losses at the gene ends were 1 base for V and 6 bases for J; bases not matched to a gene: 9. The CDR3 runs to 16 residues. CDR3 nucleotides: TGTGCCAGCAGCTTAGGACAGGGTCTTCGTTTAAACACCATATATTTT. Translating it yields CASSLGQGLRLNTIYF. Complete variable domain (other parts from reference TRBV7-2 and TRBJ1-3): GAGVSQSPSNKVTEKGKDVELRCDPISGHTALYWYRQSLGQGLEFLIYFQGNSAPDKSGLPSDRFSAERTGGSVSTLTIQRTQQEDSAVYLCASSLGQGLRLNTIYFGEGSWLTVV.

The rearrangement links TRBV2 to TRBJ2-5, with D tentatively TRBD1 (5 bases). There are 14 residues in the CDR3. The V end was cut by 5 bases, the J end by 0 bases, with 10 bases between. Germline values: CDR1 SNHLY, CDR2 FYNNEI. Here the CDR3 DNA reads TGTGCCAGCAGTCCTGACAGAAACCAAGAGACCCAGTACTTC. Its translation: CASSPDRNQETQYF.

For the CDR3, the DNA is TGTGCCAGCGTACCCCGGGACAGGGCCACCGGGGAGCTGTTTTTT. It translates to CASVPRDRATGELFF. The V call is TRBV2, the J call TRBJ2-2, with 9 bases identical to TRBD1. CDR3 length: 15 residues. J lost 4 bases, V lost 8 bases, and 8 bases had no gene match. The germline gives CDR1 SNHLY, CDR2 FYNNEI.

V usage is TRBV9 and J usage is TRBJ2-6; no firm D call. CDR3 length: 15 residues. Germline CDR1 reads SGDLS; CDR2 reads YYNGEE. The V end was cut by 0 bases, the J end by 4 bases, with 8 bases between. CDR3 nucleotide sequence: TGTGCCAGCAGCGTAGAAGGGAAAGGGGCCAACGTCCTGACTTTC. Its protein product is CASSVEGKGANVLTF.

The chain joins TRBV19 to TRBJ1-1; no firm D call. Germline V gene sequence: CDR1 LNHDA, CDR2 SQIVND (reference sequence). The CDR3 totals 14 residues. The ends were cut back, 0 bases at V and 0 bases at J, with 5 bases in the middle. The CDR3 region has the DNA TGTGCCAGTAGTATAGACTCAATGAACACTGAAGCTTTCTTT. Its protein is CASSIDSMNTEAFF.

This clone was detected only a few times. The chain carries TRBV19 and TRBJ1-2; possible D gene TRBD1, 5 bases. Germline CDR1 is LNHDA and CDR2 is SQIVND (reference sequence). V dropped 6 bases and J dropped 2 bases, with 13 bases sitting between them. This CDR3 comprises 14 residues. In DNA, the CDR3 is TGTGCCAGTAGGCAGGACACGTTAAACTATGGCTACACCTTC. It translates to CASRQDTLNYGYTF.

DNA for the CDR3: TGTGCCAGCAGGAGGGACTTCATGAACACTGAAGCTTTCTTT. Translation: CASRRDFMNTEAFF. The chain couples TRBV6-5 to TRBJ1-1, with a tentative D call TRBD1 (5 bases). This CDR3 is 14 amino acids long. Germline CDR1 and CDR2: MNHEY and SVGAGI. V was trimmed by 6 bases and J by 0 bases, leaving 11 bases between them.

The chain carries TRBV5-1 and TRBJ1-5; TRBD1 aligns across 9 bases. The CDR3 spans 15 residues. Germline trimming cut 5 bases from V and 7 bases from J; bases unmatched to any gene: 10. Germline V lookup: CDR1 SGHRS, CDR2 YFSETQ. CDR3 nucleotides: TGCGCCAGCAGTATAACAGGGGGCGCGAGGCAGCCCCAGCATTTT. Translation: CASSITGGARQPQHF.

This chain connects TRBV4-3 to TRBJ2-1; 13 positions match TRBD2. Germline CDR1 and CDR2: LGHNA and YSLEER. The junction had 8 bases not matched to a gene; V was cut back by 0 bases and J by 12 bases. CDR3 length: 16 residues. In DNA, the CDR3 is TGCGCCAGCAGCCAAGAAAGGACTAGCGGGGGTTACGGGCAGTTCTTC. Its protein product is CASSQERTSGGYGQFF.

This clone has a handful of counts. V is TRBV7-2 and J is TRBJ2-7, with D possibly TRBD2 on 7 matching bases. The CDR3 loop spans 14 amino acids. Germline V gene sequence: CDR1 SGHTA, CDR2 FQGNSA. Trimming cost V 5 bases and J 5 bases, with 16 bases left between them. The CDR3: CASSLKGGAHEQYF. The CDR3 nucleotides read TGTGCCAGCAGCCTTAAGGGGGGGGCCCACGAGCAGTACTTC.

The genes are TRBV2 and TRBJ1-1; D ambiguous. The CDR3 is 14 amino acids. Trimming pared 6 bases from V and 0 bases from J, leaving 11 bases between. CDR1 and CDR2 (germline): SNHLY, FYNNEI. The CDR3 bases are TGTGCCAGCAGGGCCAGAAATCTGAACACTGAAGCTTTCTTT. Translating it yields CASRARNLNTEAFF.

The chain links TRBV28 to TRBJ1-2; 7 bases fit TRBD1. The CDR3 is 13 residues long. In germline, CDR1 is MDHEN, CDR2 SYDVKM. V lost 5 bases and J lost 4; bases outside the gene matches: 4. The CDR3 loop is CASSAYRGYGYTF. CDR3 nucleotides: TGTGCCAGCAGTGCCTACAGGGGCTATGGCTACACCTTC.

The CDR3 here is CASSLDGSNTEAFF. Written as DNA, the CDR3 is TGTGCCAGCAGCTTAGACGGATCAAACACTGAAGCTTTCTTT. This rearrangement joins TRBV7-9 to TRBJ1-1; D gene ambiguous. V was pared by 1 base and J by 2 bases, with 8 bases between. CDR1 SEHNR and CDR2 FQNEAQ come from the germline V gene (reference sequence). This CDR3 contains 14 residues. Complete variable domain (other parts from reference TRBV7-9 and TRBJ1-1): DTGVSQNPRHKITKRGQNVTFRCDPISEHNRLYWYRQTLGQGPEFLTYFQNEAQLEKSRLLSDRFSAERPKGSFSTLEIQRTEQGDSAMYLCASSLDGSNTEAFFGQGTRLTVV.

V is TRBV4-3 and J is TRBJ2-7; maybe TRBD1 (7 bases). Germline V gene lookup returns CDR1 LGHNA and CDR2 YSLEER. The length of the CDR3 is 15 residues. Trimming removed 0 bases at V and 2 bases at J, with 11 bases between. The CDR3 nucleotides are TGCGCCAGCAGCCAAGATGGAGGGGGCCCCTACGAGCAGTACTTC. This sequence encodes CASSQDGGGPYEQYF.